This T cell receptor beta chain comes out of a study of cytomegalovirus exposure and HLA in healthy donors. PCR involved 60 Vbeta and 13 Jbeta primers. Profiled with immunoSEQ multiplex PCR; TCRdb holds only in-frame clones, not every one. The table lists 95,000 to 150,000 clones, around 81% of them singletons, with 2% to 2.5% in the top ten. V was clipped by 5 bases and J by 5 bases, with 16 bases between them. The CDR3 is made up of 14 amino acids. Germline values: CDR1 SGHDT, CDR2 YYEEEE. Study-wide findings and caveats: Several of the most significant clusters appeared, in a later analysis, to be linked to common viral pathogens. CMV serostatus was the sole immune exposure information available.

Comments on this clone: Its cognate antigen is unknown.

Though nominally healthy at sampling, donors likely had unrecorded immune exposures. The sequencing input was PBMCs. The chain combines TRBV5-6 with TRBJ2-5; D is possibly TRBD1 (6 bases). The TCR comes from a woman in her thirties or forties in good health and CMV-seronegative. The CDR3: CASSITGSSETQYF. CDR3 DNA: TGTGCCAGCAGTATCACAGGGTCCTCGGAGACCCAGTACTTC.